This T cell receptor (beta chain) was observed in a study of T cell responses to AZD1222 COVID-19 vaccine. Study context: Investigators merged groups given second doses at roughly 4 or roughly 12 weeks.

This table comes from immunoSEQ multiplex PCR, and its TCRdb copy is limited to in-frame clones, with some not included. The sample has about 150,000 clones, roughly nine tenths seen once. Germline V gives CDR1 SGHNT, CDR2 YYREEE (reference sequence). V lost 4 bases and J 1 base, leaving 14 bases between the germline ends. The CDR3 is 15 residues long. As for this clone: Its specificity is unknown.

Study results and caveats: Donors skewed white British and female; clonal diversity was possibly underestimated. Repertoire sampling happened only post peak T cell response. There were vaccine-associated CD4 TCRs across spike, dominant at 160-218 and 743-854.

The rearrangement uses TRBV5-4 and TRBJ1-1; the D gene is possibly TRBD1 (5 bases). The TCR comes from an adult in good health. This specimen consisted of peripheral blood, obtained on day 0 of AZD1222 vaccination. CDR3 nucleotides: TGTGCCAGCAGCCCCAGAAACACAGGGAACACTGAAGCTTTCTTT. Protein sequence: CASSPRNTGNTEAFF.